The clone carrying this T cell receptor (beta chain) was recorded only once. One junction end does not reproduce the germline sequence, and a read error may be involved. The length of the CDR3 is 15 residues. The V gene's germline CDR1 is SGHVS and CDR2 FNYEAQ. The source of the sample is a study of blood T cell repertoires in COVID-19. Overall study: Sample material is recorded as cDNA or gDNA derived from T cells, B-cell-depleted T cells, or PBMCs.

This table comes from immunoSEQ multiplex PCR, and its TCRdb copy is limited to in-frame clones, with some not included. The sample carries about 210,000 clones, 92% recorded once. The sample consisted of peripheral blood. The receptor's source is a man aged 25 to 40 with acute or convalescent COVID-19. This chain joins TRBV7-6 and TRBJ1-4; D may be TRBD1 (5 bases). CDR3 residues: CASSPGARANEKLFF. The CDR3 DNA reads TGTGCCAGCAGCCCTGGGGCCAGGGCTAACGAAAAACTGTTTTTT.